This TCR beta chain was profiled in a study of identical twins. The CDR3 extends over 13 amino acids. The germline V gene encodes CDR1 SGHKS and CDR2 YYEKEE (reference sequence). The germline V and J ends were trimmed by 4 bases and 4 bases, with 12 bases remaining between them. A universal primer site was added by template switching, and unique molecular identifiers were carried by the cDNA. TCRdb passed the 5' RACE reads through MiXCR, listing each CDR3 protein once. This table has about 720,000 distinct CDR3 sequences, about 20% appearing once. The same data also contributed to another study, on T cells expressing NK-cell markers.

The TCR comes from a woman between 18 and 29 years old in good health. Sequenced input: PBMCs. The V call is TRBV5-5, the J call TRBJ2-7; D remains ambiguous. In DNA form, the CDR3 reads TGTGCCAGCAGCCAGGATGTACAGTACGAGCAGTACTTC. It codes for CASSQDVQYEQYF. Drawing the rest from reference TRBV5-5 and TRBJ2-7, the complete variable domain is DAGVTQSPTHLIKTRGQQVTLRCSPISGHKSVSWYQQVLGQGPQFIFQYYEKEERGRGNFPDRFSARQFPNYSSELNVNALLLGDSALYLCASSQDVQYEQYFGPGTRLTVT.